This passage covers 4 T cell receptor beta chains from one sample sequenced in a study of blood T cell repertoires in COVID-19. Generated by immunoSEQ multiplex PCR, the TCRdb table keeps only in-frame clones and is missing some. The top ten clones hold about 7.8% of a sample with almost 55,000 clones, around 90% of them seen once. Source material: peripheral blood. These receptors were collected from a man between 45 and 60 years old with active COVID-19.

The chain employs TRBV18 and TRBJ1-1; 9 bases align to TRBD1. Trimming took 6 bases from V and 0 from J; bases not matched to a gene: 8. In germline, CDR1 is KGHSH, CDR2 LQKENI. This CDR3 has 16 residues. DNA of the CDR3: TGTGCCAGCTCCTTCGGGACAGGGAATATGAACACTGAAGCTTTCTTT. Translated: CASSFGTGNMNTEAFF.

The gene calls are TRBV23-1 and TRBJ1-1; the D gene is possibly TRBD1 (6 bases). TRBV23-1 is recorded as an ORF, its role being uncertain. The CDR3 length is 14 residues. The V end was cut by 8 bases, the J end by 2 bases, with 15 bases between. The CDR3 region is CASPGHLGNTEAFF. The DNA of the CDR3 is TGCGCCAGCCCGGGACACCTAGGAAACACTGAAGCTTTCTTT.

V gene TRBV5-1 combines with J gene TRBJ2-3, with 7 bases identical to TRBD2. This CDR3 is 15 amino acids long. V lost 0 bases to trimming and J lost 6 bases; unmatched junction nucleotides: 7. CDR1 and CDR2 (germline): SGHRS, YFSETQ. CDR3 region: CASSLEGAGTDTQYF. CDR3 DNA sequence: TGCGCCAGCAGCTTGGAAGGAGCGGGGACGGATACGCAGTATTTT.

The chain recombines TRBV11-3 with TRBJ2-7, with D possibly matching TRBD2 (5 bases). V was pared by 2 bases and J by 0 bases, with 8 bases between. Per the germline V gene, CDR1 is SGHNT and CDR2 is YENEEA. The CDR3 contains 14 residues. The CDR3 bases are TGTGCCAGCAGCTTAATGGGGAGCTCCTACGAGCAGTACTTC. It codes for CASSLMGSSYEQYF. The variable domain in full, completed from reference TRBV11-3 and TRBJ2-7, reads EAGVVQSPRYKIIEKKQPVAFWCNPISGHNTLYWYLQNLGQGPELLIRYENEEAVDDSQLPKDRFSAERLKGVDSTLKIQPAELGDSAVYLCASSLMGSSYEQYFGPGTRLTVT.